What follows are 22 T cell receptor delta chains derived from one specimen sequenced in a study of γδ T cells in repeated Plasmodium falciparum infection. TCRdb re-analyzed the multiplex PCR reads via CATT. The sample lists under 65,000 delta-chain clones, around 1.8% occurring once. Vgamma9/Vdelta2+ and Vdelta2-negative gammadelta T cells were flow-sorted from PBMC for bulk sequencing. The sequenced sample was gamma-delta T cells from blood. These receptors were taken from a pool of human donors (malaria-infected and uninfected, not separated).

On this clone: A far larger clone is a single base away, which makes a read error likely. The sample contains more than one DNA sequence encoding this CDR3. This rearrangement joins TRDV1 to TRDJ1, with 10 bases lining up with TRDD3. CDR1 and CDR2 (germline): TSWWSYY, QGS. With 0 bases clipped from V and 0 bases from J, the junction kept 46 bases outside the gene matches. The CDR3 is made up of 31 amino acids. DNA for the CDR3: TGTGCTCTTGGGGAACTGGATCCCGAGGATCCATTGGGGATCACCTTGTACTGGGGGATTCTCCTTCATCTGTACACCGATAAACTCATCTTT. Translation gives CALGELDPEDPLGITLYWGILLHLYTDKLIF.

This clone occurred a few times. A far larger clone is only one base removed, so a read error is likely. The identical CDR3 is also encoded by other nucleotide sequences in the sample. This rearrangement joins TRDV1 to TRDJ1, with D possibly TRDD3 on 5 matching bases. This CDR3 has 17 residues. Germline values: CDR1 TSWWSYY, CDR2 QGS. CDR3 coding DNA: TGTGCCCTTGGGGAACTAAGAGCCCTCTGGGTCGCCGATAAACTCATCTTT. It translates to CALGELRALWVADKLIF.

Remarks on this clone: The protein recorded in TCRdb matches a much larger clone and deviates from this DNA's translation at residue 11, suggesting a read error; the protein here is obtained by translating the DNA. The chain joins TRDV1 to TRDJ1; 11 bases map to TRDD3. Since TCRdb gives no J gene, matching the DNA to germline was used here to assign it. CDR3 size: 23 residues. The V gene's germline CDR1 is TSWWSYY and CDR2 QGS. Losses at the gene ends were 0 bases for V and 0 bases for J; bases not matched to a gene: 21. CDR3: CALGELFPTRILNWGIDTDKLIF. The DNA for the CDR3 is TGTGCTCTTGGGGAACTCTTTCCTACGAGGATCCTAAACTGGGGGATAGACACCGATAAACTCATCTTT.

Concerning this clone: The TCRdb protein comes from a much larger clone and disagrees with this DNA's translation at residue 13, likely due to a read error; the protein given here is derived from the DNA. The V and J genes are TRDV1 and TRDJ1; 7 bases match TRDD3. This CDR3 is 21 amino acids long. Germline CDR1 reads TSWWSYY; CDR2 reads QGS. The V segment lost 1 base and the J segment 10 bases; nucleotides outside the gene matches: 30. CDR3 loop: CALGERERLHSNVGELPGLIF. The DNA of the CDR3 is TGTGCTCTTGGGGAACGAGAGCGCCTACATTCGAACGTGGGGGAACTGCCCGGACTCATCTTT.

This clone was picked up many times. The mismatch at residue 8 between this DNA's translation and the TCRdb protein of a much larger clone likely reflects a read error; the protein shown is translated from the DNA. The chain uses TRDV3 and TRDJ1; TRDD3 agrees at 9 bases. The germline V gene has CDR1 TVYSNPD and CDR2 GDNSRS (reference sequence). V trimming: 0 bases; J trimming: 7 bases; junction bases outside the gene matches: 6. CDR3 length: 13 amino acids. CDR3 residues: CAFRLGIRSKLIF. Here the CDR3 DNA reads TGTGCCTTTAGGTTGGGGATACGGTCTAAACTCATCTTT. The variable domain in full, completed from reference TRDV3 and TRDJ1, reads CDKVTQSSPDQTVASGSEVVLLCTYDTVYSNPDLFWYRIRPDYSFQFVFYGDNSRSEGADFTQGRFSVKHILTQKAFHLVISPVRTEDSATYYCAFRLGIRSKLIFGKGTRVTVEP.

This clone was seen repeatedly, ten times or more. The protein TCRdb gives is from a much larger clone and does not agree with this DNA's translation at residue 6, likely a read error; the protein shown here comes from the DNA. The chain combines TRDV1 with TRDJ1; D gene ambiguous. The germline V gene has CDR1 TSWWSYY and CDR2 QGS. The CDR3 sequence is 17 residues long. The germline V and J ends were trimmed by 3 bases and 4 bases, with 21 bases remaining between them. The CDR3 bases are TGTGCTCTTGGGGATGCATTCCAGGGAGGGTACAACGATAAACTCATCTTT. This encodes CALGDAFQGGYNDKLIF.

In this sample, this clone turned up many times. There is a difference at residue 14 between the TCRdb protein and the DNA translation, so the protein given here was translated from the DNA. This chain uses TRDV1 with TRDJ1, with TRDD3 matching 9 bases. The CDR3 is 20 amino acids. Germline loops: CDR1 TSWWSYY, CDR2 QGS. The CDR3 protein is CALVERPVLLGDPCTYKLIF. CDR3 DNA sequence: TGTGCTCTTGTGGAACGTCCAGTCCTACTGGGGGACCCGTGCACCTATAAACTCATCTTT.

This clone was counted a few times. TCRdb assigns this DNA the protein of a much larger clone, which departs from its translation at residue 15; this likely reflects a read error, and the protein shown comes from translating the DNA. The chain links TRDV2 to TRDJ3, with 7 bases matching TRDD3. The J gene was not available in TCRdb and was assigned here by matching the DNA to germline segments. CDR1 GEAIGNYY and CDR2 EKD come from the germline V gene. There are 21 residues in the CDR3. The CDR3 is CACDTLSGGPAGSWGTRQMFF. The CDR3, as DNA: TGTGCCTGTGACACCCTATCTGGGGGCCCCGCGGGGTCCTGGGGCACCCGACAGATGTTTTTC.

The sample holds a few counts of this clone. The protein that TCRdb holds for this DNA derives from a much larger clone and differs from the translated DNA at residue 19, which likely indicates a read error; the protein shown here is translated from the DNA. The V gene was identified as TRDV2, while no J gene was called; the table's D call, TRDD3, was not checked against the DNA. CDR1 GEAIGNYY and CDR2 EKD come from the germline V gene. The CDR3 totals 21 residues. The CDR3 protein is CACDTPYQAFKGDSDTDKPIF. In DNA form, the CDR3 reads TGTGCCTGTGACACCCCTTATCAGGCCTTCAAGGGGGATTCTGACACCGATAAACCCATCTTT.

This clone occurred a few times. A far larger clone is one nucleotide away, so this likely arose from a read error. In the same sample, other DNA sequences code for this CDR3. The chain combines TRDV3 with TRDJ1; 13 positions agree with TRDD3. V gave up 5 bases and J gave up 8 bases; unmatched junction bases: 29. Germline loops: CDR1 TVYSNPD, CDR2 GDNSRS (reference sequence). This CDR3 comprises 20 residues. The CDR3 sequence: CARVSPTVYWGIRSIDKLIF. Written as DNA, the CDR3 is TGTGCCCGGGTGAGTCCTACCGTATACTGGGGGATACGCTCCATCGACAAACTCATCTTT.

The sample holds a few counts of this clone. A single base is all that separates this from a far larger clone, so a read error is likely. Additional DNA sequences in this sample encode the identical CDR3. The CDR3 region is CALGGPGGHWGPYTDKLIF. The CDR3 DNA is TGCGCTCTTGGGGGCCCCGGAGGCCACTGGGGGCCCTACACCGATAAACTCATCTTT. This sequence joins TRDV1 and TRDJ1; TRDD3 matches 8 bases. The CDR3 extends over 19 amino acids. The germline V gene encodes CDR1 TSWWSYY and CDR2 QGS.

A few counts support this clone. The TCRdb protein comes from a much larger clone and disagrees with this DNA's translation at residue 3, likely due to a read error; the protein given here is derived from the DNA. The chain links TRDV2 to TRDJ1; weak D call: TRDD3 (7 bases). Germline matching of the DNA provided the J gene here, since TCRdb leaves it blank. Germline V gene data show CDR1 as GEAIGNYY and CDR2 as EKD. The CDR3 covers 20 residues. The CDR3 bases are TGTGCCCGTGACACATTTCCTAACTGGGGACATACGTGGGGCACCGATAAACTCATCTTT. Amino acid sequence: CARDTFPNWGHTWGTDKLIF.

On this clone: The TCRdb protein comes from a much larger clone and disagrees with this DNA's translation at residue 5, likely due to a read error; the protein given here is derived from the DNA. The chain couples TRDV1 to TRDJ1, with 7 positions matching TRDD3. No J gene is reported in TCRdb; it was inferred here by comparing the DNA with germline. The germline CDR1 and CDR2 sequences are TSWWSYY and QGS. V lost 4 bases to trimming and J lost 0 bases; unmatched junction nucleotides: 23. The length of the CDR3 is 21 residues. The CDR3 bases are TGTGCTCTTGGGGGATTTTTTCGTGGCGATAATGGGGGACTGTACACCGATAAACTCATCTTT. It specifies CALGGFFRGDNGGLYTDKLIF.

A few counts support this clone. TCRdb's listed protein matches a much larger clone and diverges from this DNA's translation at residue 10, likely through a read error; the protein shown comes from the DNA. The gene calls are TRDV1 and TRDJ1, with D possibly matching TRDD2 (5 bases). The CDR3 totals 19 residues. Germline V gene sequence: CDR1 TSWWSYY, CDR2 QGS. Trimming removed 5 bases from V and 11 bases from J, with 36 bases in between. CDR3 DNA: TGTGCTCTTGGGTCATTCGCCCCCCTACCGGGACGACCTCGTTTTAAGCTCATCTTT. This translates into CALGSFAPLPGRPRFKLIF.

This clone appeared a few times. The protein given by TCRdb reflects a much larger clone and differs at residue 16 from this DNA's translation, likely from a read error; the protein shown is the DNA's translation. The rearrangement links TRDV1 to TRDJ1, with D possibly TRDD3 on 8 matching bases. The J gene was not available in TCRdb and was assigned here by matching the DNA to germline segments. Germline lookup yields CDR1 TSWWSYY and CDR2 QGS. The CDR3 extends over 24 amino acids. V was shortened by 2 bases and J by 1 base, with 38 bases between the two germline ends. The CDR3 protein is CALGENLLHSFLGEPFNPTDKLIF. The CDR3 nucleotides are TGTGCTCTTGGGGAAAATCTGTTACACTCCTTCCTGGGGGAACCTTTTAACCCCACCGATAAACTCATCTTT.

This clone occurred many times. This clone may be a read error of a much larger clone one base away. The sample has other DNA sequences that encode this CDR3 too. J is TRDJ1 and V is TRDV1; D is perhaps TRDD2 (6 bases). This CDR3 has 20 amino acids. The germline V gene encodes CDR1 TSWWSYY and CDR2 QGS. The V gene lost 2 bases and the J gene lost 0 bases, with 25 bases spanning the gap. The CDR3 coding sequence is TGTGCTCTTGGGGAATCCTACGCCCCCTTCGGATTGCTGTACACCGATAAACTCATCTTT. Translated, it gives CALGESYAPFGLLYTDKLIF.

This clone has only a few counts. TCRdb has a much larger clone's protein, which differs at residue 10 from the translation of this DNA, likely because of a read error; what is shown is the protein translated from the DNA. V is TRDV1 and J is TRDJ1, with 12 bases matching TRDD3. The CDR3 length is 18 residues. V gave up 9 bases and J gave up 1 base; unmatched junction bases: 15. Germline V gives CDR1 TSWWSYY, CDR2 QGS. CDR3 nucleotide sequence: TGTGCTCTCTGGATCTGGGGGATACGCGTTCGGCCCACCGATAAACTCATCTTT. Protein product: CALWIWGIRVRPTDKLIF.

This clone was found a few times. This likely traces to a read error, being one base from a far larger clone. The same CDR3 can be traced to other DNA sequences in this sample. The chain couples TRDV1 to TRDJ1; no clear D. The J gene is not listed in TCRdb, so it was assigned here from a DNA match to germline. Germline V CDR1 and CDR2: TSWWSYY, QGS. V was trimmed by 0 bases and J by 3 bases, leaving 23 bases between them. The CDR3 consists of 19 residues. The CDR3 DNA sequence: TGTGCTCTTGGGGAACTAGTTGGTATTGGGCGGAAACAGGCCGATAAACTCATCTTT. Its protein product is CALGELVGIGRKQADKLIF.

Of note for this clone: A far larger clone is just one base off, so this is likely a read error. Distinct nucleotide sequences in the sample also encode this CDR3. The chain's CDR3 is CALGELVGMYRHAPVLGDTTDKLIF. In DNA form, the CDR3 reads TGTGCTCTTGGGGAACTAGTGGGGATGTACCGACACGCCCCAGTACTGGGGGATACTACCGATAAACTCATCTTT. The chain uses TRDV1 and TRDJ1; 12 bases agree with TRDD3. Germline matching of the DNA provided the J gene here, since TCRdb leaves it blank. The CDR3 sequence is 25 residues long. Germline CDR1 and CDR2: TSWWSYY and QGS. V dropped 0 bases and J dropped 2; count of bases not matched to a gene: 28.

This clone was seen a handful of times. A far larger clone is just one base off, so this is likely a read error. The sample carries other DNA sequences with the same CDR3. The gene calls are TRDV1 and TRDJ1; TRDD2 is a possible D gene (6 bases). No J gene was available from TCRdb, and it was assigned here by a germline match of the DNA. V lost 1 base to trimming and J lost 0 bases, with 24 bases between them. Per the germline V gene, CDR1 is TSWWSYY and CDR2 is QGS. This CDR3 contains 20 residues. The CDR3 region has the DNA TGTGCTCTTGGGGAACCCCCGGAAGACCTTCCCCAAAAATACACCGATAAACTCATCTTT. This sequence encodes CALGEPPEDLPQKYTDKLIF.

As to this clone: TCRdb's listed protein matches a much larger clone and diverges from this DNA's translation at residue 4, likely through a read error; the protein shown comes from the DNA. V and J are TRDV1 and TRDJ1; 8 bases agree with TRDD3. The CDR3 totals 23 residues. Germline CDR1 reads TSWWSYY; CDR2 reads QGS. The CDR3 reads CALEELFSKDRMGDPPYTDKLIF. The CDR3 DNA sequence: TGTGCTCTTGAGGAACTATTTTCTAAGGATCGGATGGGGGATCCGCCTTACACCGATAAACTCATCTTT.

This clone was seen a handful of times. TCRdb's listed protein matches a much larger clone and diverges from this DNA's translation at residue 9, likely through a read error; the protein shown comes from the DNA. The chain joins TRDV2 to TRDJ1; no definite D call. Trimming stripped 3 bases from V and 2 bases from J, with 12 bases between. The CDR3 spans 14 residues. CDR1 is GEAIGNYY and CDR2 is EKD in the germline V gene. For the CDR3, the DNA is TGTGCCTGTGACTTCCCCTCTCTGACCGATAAACTCATCTTT. It translates to CACDFPSLTDKLIF.